The source of this TCR beta chain is a study of cytomegalovirus exposure and HLA in healthy donors. This clone was observed a handful of times. The sample holds other DNA sequences that translate to the same CDR3. With 4 bases removed from V and 6 bases from J, the gap between germline ends came to 16 bases. CDR3 size: 14 residues. PCR involved 60 Vbeta and 13 Jbeta primers. The repertoire was sequenced with immunoSEQ multiplex PCR; TCRdb's copy has only in-frame clones and lacks some. The table lists approximately 180,000 clones, roughly 13% of them singletons, with 7.5% to 10% in the top ten. The V gene is TRBV5-3, the J gene TRBJ1-1; D gene uncertain. TRBV5-3 is sorted into the ORF group, with uncertain function. Sequenced material: PBMCs. The receptor comes from a man in his forties or fifties in good health and CMV-seropositive. The CDR3 reads CARSGRTNVPEAFF. The CDR3 nucleotides are TGTGCCAGAAGCGGGAGGACTAATGTCCCTGAAGCTTTCTTT.